A single sample is the source of the 5 T cell receptor beta chains below, sequenced in a study of T cell repertoires in aging, cancer and after chemotherapy. Amplification of TCR beta used genomic DNA extracted from peripheral blood. TRB rearrangements spanning V, D and J were amplified using mixed TRB-A/B primers. TCRdb passed the multiplex PCR reads through MiXCR, listing each CDR3 protein once. This repertoire shows 10,000 to 15,000 distinct CDR3 sequences, just over 30% found once; its top ten account for around 10%. Source material: blood. The source of these receptors is a human donor in good health. The donor label of this sample is uncertain.

The chain has TRBV12-3 or TRBV12-4 and TRBJ1-6; weak D call: TRBD1 (5 bases). The CDR3 covers 13 residues. V was trimmed by 4 bases and J by 7 bases, leaving 8 bases between them. CDR3 nucleotide sequence: TGTGCCAGCAGTTCCAGGGAGAATTCACCCCTCCACTTT. This encodes CASSSRENSPLHF.

This clonotype was detected a few times. The chain recombines TRBV6-5 with TRBJ1-1; D perhaps matches TRBD1 (5 bases). V was clipped by 6 bases and J by 1 base, with 9 bases between them. The CDR3 has 13 amino acids. Germline lookup yields CDR1 MNHEY and CDR2 SVGAGI. For the CDR3, the DNA is TGTGCCAGCAGCAGAGACAGGAACACTGAAGCTTTCTTT. Its translation: CASSRDRNTEAFF.

By sample share, this clonotype is medium-sized. The chain couples TRBV6-1 to TRBJ2-3, with D perhaps matching TRBD2 (6 bases). Deletions cut 7 bases from V and 2 bases from J, with 13 bases between. This CDR3 is 14 amino acids long. Germline-derived CDR1 and CDR2 are MNHNS and SASEGT. The CDR3 DNA reads as TGTGCCAGCACTCGAGGACTAAACACAGATACGCAGTATTTT. Residues: CASTRGLNTDTQYF.

The chain couples TRBV6-4 to TRBJ2-1, with 13 bases fitting TRBD2. The CDR3 is 15 residues long. Germline V CDR1 and CDR2: MRHNA, SNTAGT. The V gene end was trimmed by 2 bases and the J gene end by 6 bases; junction bases not matched to a gene: 1. Here the CDR3 reads CASSDTSGGANEQFF. The CDR3 DNA follows: TGTGCCAGCAGTGACACTAGCGGGGGGGCCAATGAGCAGTTCTTC.

Worth noting for this clonotype: No DNA is shown, since the ends of the CDR3 on it are uncertain; the CDR3 is the one TCRdb lists. The chain links TRBV12-3 or TRBV12-4 to TRBJ1-3. The CDR3 spans 14 amino acids, including both terminal residues. Here the CDR3 reads CASSSSETGNTIYF.